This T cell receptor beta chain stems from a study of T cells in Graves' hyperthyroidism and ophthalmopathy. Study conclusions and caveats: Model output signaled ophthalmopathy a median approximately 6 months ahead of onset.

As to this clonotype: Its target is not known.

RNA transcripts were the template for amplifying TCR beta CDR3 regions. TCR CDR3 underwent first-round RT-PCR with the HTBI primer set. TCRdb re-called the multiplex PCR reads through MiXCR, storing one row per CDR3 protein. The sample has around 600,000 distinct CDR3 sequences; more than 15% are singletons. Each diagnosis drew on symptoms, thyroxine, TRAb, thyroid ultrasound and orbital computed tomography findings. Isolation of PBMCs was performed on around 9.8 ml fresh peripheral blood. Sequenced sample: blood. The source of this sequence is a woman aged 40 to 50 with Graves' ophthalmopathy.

The CDR3 region has the DNA TGTGCCAGTAGTAAGAACCGACGGGGACAGGGGATTCATCAGCCCCAGCATTTT. It yields the protein CASSKNRRGQGIHQPQHF. The rearrangement joins TRBV19 to TRBJ1-5, with 10 bases that match TRBD1. With V trimmed by 4 bases and J by 5 bases, 14 bases remained unmatched. CDR1 is LNHDA and CDR2 is SQIVND in the germline V gene (reference sequence). This CDR3 region has 18 residues. The full variable domain, in which reference TRBV19 and TRBJ1-5 provide the parts outside the CDR3, is DGGITQSPKYLFRKEGQNVTLSCEQNLNHDAMYWYRQDPGQGLRLIYYSQIVNDFQKGDIAEGYSVSREKKESFPLTVTSAQKNPTAFYLCASSKNRRGQGIHQPQHFGDGTRLSIL.